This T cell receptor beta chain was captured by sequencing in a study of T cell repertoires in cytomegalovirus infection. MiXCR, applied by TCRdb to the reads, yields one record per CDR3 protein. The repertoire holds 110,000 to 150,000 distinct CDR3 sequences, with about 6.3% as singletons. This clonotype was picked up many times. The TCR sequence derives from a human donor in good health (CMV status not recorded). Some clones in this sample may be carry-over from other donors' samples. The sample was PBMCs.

CDR3 sequence: CSASRARWAEAFF. As DNA, the CDR3 is TGCAGTGCTAGCAGGGCCCGATGGGCTGAAGCTTTCTTT. V gene TRBV20-1 combines with J gene TRBJ1-1, with D possibly being TRBD1 (5 bases). Looked up from germline, CDR1 is DFQATT and CDR2 is SNEGSKA (reference sequence). Between the trimmed V and J ends, which lost 3 bases and 6 bases, there was a span of 14 bases. This CDR3 region has 13 residues.